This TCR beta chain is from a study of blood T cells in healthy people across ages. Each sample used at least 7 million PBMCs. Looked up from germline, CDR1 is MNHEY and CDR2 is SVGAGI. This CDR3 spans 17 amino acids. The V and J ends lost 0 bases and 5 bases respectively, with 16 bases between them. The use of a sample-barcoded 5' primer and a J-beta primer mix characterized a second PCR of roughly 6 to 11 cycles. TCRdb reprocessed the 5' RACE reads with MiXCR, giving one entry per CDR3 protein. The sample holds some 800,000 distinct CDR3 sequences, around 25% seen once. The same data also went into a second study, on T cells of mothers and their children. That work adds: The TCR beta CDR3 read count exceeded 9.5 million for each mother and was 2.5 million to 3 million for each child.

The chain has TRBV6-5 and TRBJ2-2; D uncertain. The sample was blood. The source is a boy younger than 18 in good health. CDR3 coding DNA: TGTGCCAGCAGTTACTCGAAAGGGCAGGAACTTACCGGGGAGCTGTTTTTT. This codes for CASSYSKGQELTGELFF.